This passage covers 8 T cell receptor beta chains from one sample sequenced in a study of shared clonotypes between healthy human individuals. TCRdb's copy holds only in-frame clones and misses some; the assay was immunoSEQ multiplex PCR. The table includes 600,000 to 750,000 clones, approximately 75% detected once. Specimen: memory CD4+ T cells sorted from blood. Described subset: CD45RA-negative fraction. These receptor sequences come from a woman younger than 45 in good health.

The rearrangement uses TRBV7-9 and TRBJ1-1; D gene uncertain. Germline V gene sequence: CDR1 SEHNR, CDR2 FQNEAQ (reference sequence). CDR3 size: 14 residues. V lost 0 bases and J 10 bases, leaving 15 bases between the germline ends. CDR3 nucleotides: TGTGCCAGCAGCTTAGCGTCGGTGGAGGGATCAGCTTTCTTT. This codes for CASSLASVEGSAFF.

The chain joins TRBV5-1 to TRBJ1-4, with TRBD1 as a possible D gene (5 bases). Germline assignment: CDR1 SGHRS and CDR2 YFSETQ. Trimming took off 0 bases at V and 7 bases at J, with 13 bases between the two ends. The CDR3 totals 15 residues. The DNA of the CDR3 is TGCGCCAGCAGCTTGGTCGGCAGGGTGTTTGAAAAACTGTTTTTT. It specifies CASSLVGRVFEKLFF.

This clone was recorded a few times. The gene calls are TRBV7-2 and TRBJ1-1; unclear D gene. With 3 bases removed from V and 0 bases from J, the gap between germline ends came to 11 bases. CDR1 is SGHTA and CDR2 is FQGNSA in the germline V gene. This CDR3 region has 15 residues. This CDR3 reads CASSLSVLVNTEAFF. CDR3 coding DNA: TGTGCCAGCAGCTTGTCAGTGTTGGTGAACACTGAAGCTTTCTTT.

This chain joins TRBV6-1 and TRBJ1-5; TRBD1 is a possible D gene (5 bases). The germline gives CDR1 MNHNS, CDR2 SASEGT. This CDR3 has 14 amino acids. Trimming took 1 base from V and 7 from J, leaving 11 bases between them. The CDR3 sequence is CASSEGGNLQPQHF. In nucleotides, the CDR3 is TGTGCCAGCAGTGAAGGGGGCAATTTGCAGCCCCAGCATTTT.

The V and J genes are TRBV6-6 and TRBJ1-3, with 9 nucleotides matching TRBD1. V shed 6 bases and J 6 bases; nucleotides not matched to a gene: 6. Germline V gene data show CDR1 as MNHNY and CDR2 as SVGAGI (reference sequence). This CDR3 is 14 amino acids long. This CDR3 is CASSPRTGENTIYF. CDR3 nucleotides: TGTGCCAGCAGCCCGAGGACAGGGGAAAACACCATATATTTT.

Many counts were recorded for this clone. This chain links TRBV9 with TRBJ2-7, with a possible D match to TRBD2 (6 bases). V gave up 3 bases and J gave up 4 bases, with 14 bases separating them. The CDR3 contains 14 residues. Germline CDR1 reads SGDLS; CDR2 reads YYNGEE. CDR3 in DNA: TGTGCCAGCAGCGCCCGGGGGTGGGGATACGAGCAGTACTTC. This translates into CASSARGWGYEQYF.

This clone is a singleton in its sample. This rearrangement joins TRBV5-1 to TRBJ2-5, with 14 positions matching TRBD2. This CDR3 is 18 amino acids long. Trimming removed 5 bases from V and 5 bases from J; junction bases left unmatched: 14. The germline V gene encodes CDR1 SGHRS and CDR2 YFSETQ. This chain's CDR3 is CASSSGTSGRLRRETQYF. The CDR3, as DNA: TGCGCCAGCAGTAGTGGGACTAGCGGGAGATTAAGGCGGGAGACCCAGTACTTC.

This rearrangement joins TRBV13 to TRBJ2-3; D remains unclear. The germline V gene has CDR1 PRHDT and CDR2 FYEKMQ (reference sequence). Trimming removed 5 bases from V and 4 bases from J, with 13 bases in between. The CDR3 spans 14 residues. The DNA of the CDR3 is TGTGCCAGCAGCCACAAAAAGGGCGCAGATACGCAGTATTTT. It encodes CASSHKKGADTQYF.